The 15 T cell receptor beta chains in this list originate from one sample, sequenced in a study of CD8 T cells in Susac syndrome. Random hexamers were used to reverse transcribe an amount of roughly 0.45 to 1 ug RNA. TCRdb re-called the immunoSEQ multiplex PCR reads with MiXCR, one entry per CDR3 protein. The top ten hold 0.06% to 0.075% of the sample, which has around 280,000 distinct CDR3 sequences, around 90% seen once. Sequenced material: CD4+ T cells from PBMCs. The receptors derive from a human donor with multiple sclerosis.

V gene TRBV5-1 combines with J gene TRBJ2-5; 16 bases agree with TRBD2. Germline CDR1 and CDR2: SGHRS and YFSETQ. The junction had 2 bases not matched to a gene; V was cut back by 6 bases and J by 6 bases. This CDR3 is built from 14 residues. The CDR3: CASKGLAGGKTQYF. The CDR3 DNA is TGCGCCAGCAAGGGACTAGCGGGGGGGAAGACCCAGTACTTC.

This sequence joins TRBV20-1 and TRBJ2-5; D gene uncertain. Deletions cut 1 base from V and 0 bases from J, with 12 bases between. The CDR3 totals 15 residues. Germline lookup yields CDR1 DFQATT and CDR2 SNEGSKA (reference sequence). CDR3 in DNA: TGCAGTGCTAGAGCCCGGGCTTGGTACCAAGAGACCCAGTACTTC. This codes for CSARARAWYQETQYF.

The chain is built from TRBV19 and TRBJ1-2; D is ambiguous. Germline CDR1 LNHDA, CDR2 SQIVND (reference sequence). This CDR3 has 14 residues. Trimming stripped 1 base from V and 4 bases from J, with 10 bases between. Written as DNA, the CDR3 is TGTGCCAGTAGTATAGGGCAGACGAGCTATGGCTACACCTTC. This codes for CASSIGQTSYGYTF.

The chain uses TRBV27 and TRBJ2-3; no reliable D call. The CDR3 has 14 residues. V lost 3 bases, J lost 2 bases, and 9 bases lay in between. CDR1 MNHEY and CDR2 SMNVEV come from the germline V gene (reference sequence). The DNA for the CDR3 is TGTGCCAGCAGTTTGGCCAGCCACACAGATACGCAGTATTTT. Amino acids: CASSLASHTDTQYF.

The rearrangement uses TRBV4-3 and TRBJ2-5, with 8 bases matching TRBD2. The V and J ends lost 3 bases and 5 bases, in that order; junction bases with no gene match: 5. The CDR3 runs 14 residues. Per the germline V gene, CDR1 is LGHNA and CDR2 is YSLEER. The CDR3 nucleotides are TGCGCCAGCAGCCACTCGGGAGGGTCGGAGACCCAGTACTTC. Protein sequence: CASSHSGGSETQYF.

The chain has TRBV5-5 and TRBJ1-1, with a tentative D call TRBD1 (5 bases). Germline CDR1 is SGHKS and CDR2 is YYEKEE (reference sequence). Trimming pared 0 bases from V and 9 bases from J, leaving 18 bases between. This CDR3 is 15 amino acids long. The chain's CDR3 is CASSLEGNGESQAFF. The CDR3 DNA is TGTGCCAGCAGCTTGGAGGGGAACGGGGAGTCCCAAGCTTTCTTT.

The chain couples TRBV7-9 to TRBJ2-7; D may be TRBD1 or TRBD2 (5 bases each). CDR1 SEHNR and CDR2 FQNEAQ come from the germline V gene (reference sequence). Deletions cut 2 bases from V and 6 bases from J, with 17 bases between. This CDR3 comprises 15 residues. The CDR3 region has the DNA TGTGCCAGCAGCTTAAGGGAAGGGACGGCTAGCGAGCAGTACTTC. Translated: CASSLREGTASEQYF. Looking up the rest from reference TRBV7-9 and TRBJ2-7 gives the full variable domain: DTGVSQNPRHKITKRGQNVTFRCDPISEHNRLYWYRQTLGQGPEFLTYFQNEAQLEKSRLLSDRFSAERPKGSFSTLEIQRTEQGDSAMYLCASSLREGTASEQYFGPGTRLTVT.

V gene TRBV29-1 combines with J gene TRBJ2-7; weak D call: TRBD2 (5 bases). V lost 4 bases to trimming and J lost 0 bases, with 10 bases between them. The CDR3 is 13 residues long. Germline V gives CDR1 SQVTM, CDR2 ANQGSEA. The chain's CDR3 is CSVGGWSSYEQYF. The CDR3 DNA reads as TGCAGCGTTGGCGGGTGGTCCTCCTACGAGCAGTACTTC.

The chain combines TRBV25-1 with TRBJ1-6; D not resolved. The CDR3 contains 15 residues. Germline loops: CDR1 MGHDK, CDR2 SYGVNS. With 1 base removed from V and 9 bases from J, the gap between germline ends came to 13 bases. The CDR3 sequence: CASSESWSGISPLHF. The CDR3 region has the DNA TGTGCCAGCAGTGAATCCTGGAGTGGAATTTCACCCCTCCACTTT. The whole variable domain, remainder taken from reference TRBV25-1 and TRBJ1-6, is EADIYQTPRYLVIGTGKKITLECSQTMGHDKMYWYQQDPGMELHLIHYSYGVNSTEKGDLSSESTVSRIRTEHFPLTLESARPSHTSQYLCASSESWSGISPLHFGNGTRLTVT.

The J gene is TRBJ1-2, the V gene TRBV19; a possible D gene is TRBD1 (5 bases). Trimming took 4 bases from V and 5 from J, leaving 14 bases between them. The CDR3 covers 14 residues. The germline V gene encodes CDR1 LNHDA and CDR2 SQIVND (reference sequence). The CDR3 DNA sequence: TGTGCCAGTAGTAAGGAGGCTCGGGGGTATGGCTACACCTTC. Translating gives CASSKEARGYGYTF.

V usage is TRBV28 and J usage is TRBJ2-5; TRBD2 matches 7 bases. CDR1 is MDHEN, CDR2 SYDVKM, per germline. V lost 3 bases, J lost 5 bases, and 15 bases stayed unmatched. This CDR3 spans 17 amino acids. The DNA of the CDR3 is TGTGCCAGCAGTTTCATCCTGCGACTAGCAGAAGGGGAGACCCAGTACTTC. Translating gives CASSFILRLAEGETQYF.

The chain joins TRBV7-2 to TRBJ2-1, with 7 bases identical to TRBD2. The CDR3 length is 14 residues. Germline V gene data show CDR1 as SGHTA and CDR2 as FQGNSA. Losses at the gene ends were 0 bases for V and 9 bases for J; bases not matched to a gene: 5. CDR3 DNA: TGTGCCAGCAGCTTAGCTGGCGGGAGTATTGAGCAGTTCTTC. This gives the protein CASSLAGGSIEQFF.

The chain joins TRBV30 to TRBJ2-1; D uncertain. Germline V gene sequence: CDR1 GTSNPN, CDR2 SVGIG (reference sequence). The CDR3 is 14 residues long. The V and J ends lost 0 bases and 5 bases respectively, with 11 bases between them. The CDR3 spells CAWSVGQVNNEQFF. The CDR3 region has the DNA TGTGCCTGGAGTGTCGGTCAGGTCAACAATGAGCAGTTCTTC.

The genes are TRBV10-2 and TRBJ1-2; perhaps TRBD1 as D (6 bases). V lost 3 bases and J lost 6, with 11 bases in between. Germline CDR1 reads WSHSY; CDR2 reads SAAADI. This CDR3 region has 13 residues. The CDR3 DNA sequence: TGCGCCAGCAGTGAACAGGGTTTGGATGGCTACACCTTC. Its translation is CASSEQGLDGYTF.

The chain carries TRBV6-1 and TRBJ2-7, with D hard to call. This CDR3 is 14 amino acids long. V lost 1 base and J 0 bases, leaving 7 bases between the germline ends. The germline V gene encodes CDR1 MNHNS and CDR2 SASEGT. Here the CDR3 reads CASSEVRHSYEQYF. The CDR3 region has the DNA TGTGCCAGCAGTGAAGTTCGGCACTCCTACGAGCAGTACTTC.